Each of the 18 T cell receptor beta chains below was sequenced from the same sample in a study of human T cells and chemical hapten exposure. TCRdb processed the RACE reads anew with MiXCR; each CDR3 protein has one entry. This sample carries over 65,000 distinct CDR3 sequences, approximately 11% of them seen once, and the ten largest clones take about 4.2%. Time point described: patch test 1, 2 weeks after DPC sensitization. Described treatment: therapeutic diphenylcyclopropenone sensitization with weekly scalp DPC. This specimen was whole blood, taken in connection with sensitization to the hapten diphenylcyclopropenone (DPC). The receptors come from a woman aged 45-60 years with alopecia areata. Some clones in this sample may be carry-over from other donors' samples.

This clonotype was counted many times. The chain recombines TRBV13 with TRBJ2-7; 11 positions agree with TRBD2. Per germline, CDR1 PRHDT and CDR2 FYEKMQ (reference sequence). This CDR3 is built from 16 residues. The ends lost 1 base at V and 4 bases at J; junction bases unmatched: 6. The CDR3, as DNA: TGTGCCAGCAGCTTAGTTCTAGCGGGAGGATTGTACGAGCAGTACTTC. Its protein product is CASSLVLAGGLYEQYF.

The chain employs TRBV19 and TRBJ2-5; a weak D match, TRBD1 (5 bases). Looked up from germline, CDR1 is LNHDA and CDR2 is SQIVND (reference sequence). The CDR3 is 16 residues long. V was shortened by 3 bases and J by 0 bases, with 14 bases between the two germline ends. As DNA, the CDR3 is TGTGCCAGTAGTATTGTAAGGGGTGGGTACCAAGAGACCCAGTACTTC. It yields the protein CASSIVRGGYQETQYF.

This clonotype was picked up a small number of times. In nucleotides, the CDR3 is TGCAGTGCTAGAAAAATCACCAGGGGAAACACTGAAGCTTTCTTT. As protein: CSARKITRGNTEAFF. The chain recombines TRBV20-1 with TRBJ1-1, with D tentatively TRBD1 (6 bases). The V end lost 2 bases, the J end lost 2 bases, and 15 bases lay between the germline ends. This CDR3 has 15 residues. Germline CDR1 reads DFQATT; CDR2 reads SNEGSKA (reference sequence).

This clonotype turned up a few times. The V and J genes are TRBV29-1 and TRBJ1-3; no definite D call. The germline V gene has CDR1 SQVTM and CDR2 ANQGSEA. Deletions cut 4 bases from V and 2 bases from J, with 9 bases between. This CDR3 spans 13 amino acids. CDR3 region: CSVASTAGNTIYF. The CDR3 DNA reads as TGCAGCGTTGCCTCTACAGCTGGAAACACCATATATTTT.

Points on this clonotype: One base away lies a much larger clone, so this may be a sequencing read error. The chain recombines TRBV3-1 with TRBJ1-5; D gene ambiguous. Per the germline V gene, CDR1 is LGHDT and CDR2 is YNNKEL (reference sequence). This CDR3 is 13 amino acids long. Trimming pared 6 bases from V and 7 bases from J, leaving 13 bases between. CDR3 in DNA: TGTGCCAGCAGTCCGGGCCCCTCCCAGCCCCAGCATTTT. Translation gives CASSPGPSQPQHF.

The chain carries TRBV28 and TRBJ2-7; D remains ambiguous. Trimming pared 6 bases from V and 7 bases from J, leaving 10 bases between. CDR1 is MDHEN and CDR2 is SYDVKM in the germline V gene. The CDR3 extends over 11 amino acids. The CDR3 spells CASSRLWEQYF. In DNA, the CDR3 is TGTGCCAGCAGCCGGCTCTGGGAGCAGTACTTC.

J is TRBJ2-1 and V is TRBV27; D remains ambiguous. The CDR3 runs 13 residues. Trimming shortened V by 4 bases and J by 2 bases, and 6 bases separated the two germline ends. The germline gives CDR1 MNHEY, CDR2 SMNVEV (reference sequence). CDR3 in amino acids: CASSYGTYNEQFF. Here the CDR3 DNA reads TGTGCCAGCAGTTATGGGACCTACAATGAGCAGTTCTTC.

This clonotype appeared a few times. The chain combines TRBV7-8 with TRBJ1-3; D remains ambiguous. The V end lost 4 bases, the J end lost 0 bases, and 13 bases lay between the germline ends. The length of the CDR3 is 16 residues. Germline-derived CDR1 and CDR2 are SGHVS and FQNEAQ. The CDR3 loop is CASSYSGQDSGNTIYF. In DNA, the CDR3 is TGTGCCAGCAGCTATTCCGGGCAAGACTCTGGAAACACCATATATTTT.

This clonotype was detected only a few times. This chain links TRBV20-1 with TRBJ2-2; D might be TRBD1 (5 bases). The CDR3 runs to 15 residues. From germline, CDR1 is DFQATT and CDR2 SNEGSKA (reference sequence). V lost 6 bases to trimming and J lost 2 bases, with 16 bases between them. The DNA for the CDR3 is TGCAGTGCCCCTAGAGGACAAATCAACACCGGGGAGCTGTTTTTT. It specifies CSAPRGQINTGELFF.

This clonotype was seen repeatedly, ten times or more. The chain has TRBV6-1 and TRBJ2-7, with 9 bases fitting TRBD1. After removal of 11 bases from V and 2 bases from J, the junction contained 4 bases not matched to a gene. The CDR3 totals 12 residues. CDR1 and CDR2 (germline): MNHNS, SASEGT. The CDR3 loop is CAGGDRAYEQYF. The DNA of the CDR3 is TGTGCCGGCGGGGACAGGGCCTACGAGCAGTACTTC.

Concerning this clonotype itself: A much larger clonotype is one base distant, so this may be a read error. V is TRBV4-2 and J is TRBJ1-3; maybe TRBD1 (5 bases). Germline V gene lookup returns CDR1 LGHNA and CDR2 YNFKEQ. CDR3 size: 16 residues. The CDR3 bases are TGTGCCAGCAGCCAAATTACAGGTACCTCTGGAAGCACCATATATTTT. Translating gives CASSQITGTSGSTIYF.

V is TRBV29-1 and J is TRBJ2-3, with unresolved D. This CDR3 comprises 11 residues. Germline lookup yields CDR1 SQVTM and CDR2 ANQGSEA. Trimming removed 2 bases at V and 5 bases at J, with 5 bases between. CDR3 residues: CSVELGDTQYF. CDR3 nucleotide sequence: TGCAGCGTTGAACTGGGAGATACGCAGTATTTT.

This clonotype came up a few times. This chain joins TRBV11-3 and TRBJ2-1; TRBD2 matches at 9 bases. This CDR3 has 15 residues. J lost 2 bases, V lost 6 bases, and 5 bases had no gene match. Germline V gene sequence: CDR1 SGHNT, CDR2 YENEEA. CDR3 nucleotides: TGTGCCAGCAGTTCCAGACTAGCGGCCTACAATGAGCAGTTCTTC. Protein sequence: CASSSRLAAYNEQFF.

Many counts were recorded for this clonotype. The chain carries TRBV12-3 or TRBV12-4 and TRBJ2-1; 12 nucleotides match TRBD2. This CDR3 comprises 18 residues. V dropped 2 bases and J dropped 8; count of bases not matched to a gene: 13. This CDR3 is CASSLPSGRAPGGDEQFF. In DNA form, the CDR3 reads TGTGCCAGCAGTTTACCTAGCGGGAGGGCCCCCGGAGGAGATGAGCAGTTCTTC.

This rearrangement joins TRBV28 to TRBJ2-3; TRBD1 agrees at 7 bases. V shed 6 bases and J 2 bases; nucleotides not matched to a gene: 5. The CDR3 sequence is 14 residues long. Germline CDR1 and CDR2: MDHEN and SYDVKM. The CDR3 here is CASRRQGATDTQYF. Here the CDR3 DNA reads TGTGCCAGCAGGAGACAGGGAGCCACAGATACGCAGTATTTT. The variable domain in full, completed from reference TRBV28 and TRBJ2-3, reads DVKVTQSSRYLVKRTGEKVFLECVQDMDHENMFWYRQDPGLGLRLIYFSYDVKMKEKGDIPEGYSVSREKKERFSLILESASTNQTSMYLCASRRQGATDTQYFGPGTRLTVL.

This rearrangement joins TRBV30 to TRBJ2-1; D perhaps matches TRBD1 (5 bases). The CDR3 length is 12 residues. V was pared by 2 bases and J by 8 bases, with 10 bases between. The germline V gene encodes CDR1 GTSNPN and CDR2 SVGIG (reference sequence). The CDR3 is CAWSPRQHEQFF. DNA of the CDR3: TGTGCCTGGAGTCCAAGACAGCATGAGCAGTTCTTC.

The sample holds many counts of this clonotype. The chain combines TRBV29-1 with TRBJ2-3; D is ambiguous. The CDR3 runs to 13 residues. V dropped 8 bases and J dropped 3 bases, with 15 bases sitting between them. Germline CDR1 reads SQVTM; CDR2 reads ANQGSEA. CDR3 in amino acids: CSSRMWETDTQYF. The CDR3 nucleotides read TGCAGCTCCCGCATGTGGGAAACAGATACGCAGTATTTT.

This clonotype occurred many times. This chain joins TRBV6-2 or TRBV6-3 and TRBJ2-7; TRBD2 matches 8 bases. The germline V gene has CDR1 MNHEY and CDR2 SVGEGT. This CDR3 contains 16 residues. V lost 2 bases, J lost 0 bases, and 6 bases stayed unmatched. The CDR3 here is CASSYRSSGFSYEQYF. For the CDR3, the DNA is TGTGCCAGCAGTTACCGGTCTAGCGGGTTCTCCTACGAGCAGTACTTC.